The 16 T cell receptor beta chains below come from one sample, sequenced in a study of CD8 T cells in Susac syndrome. Reverse transcription of roughly 0.45 to 1 ug RNA was performed with random hexamers. One entry per CDR3 protein results from TCRdb running MiXCR on the immunoSEQ multiplex PCR reads. This table holds 130,000 to 150,000 distinct CDR3 sequences, roughly 94% found once. Sample: CD4+ T cells from PBMCs. The origin of the receptors is a human donor in good health.

V usage is TRBV29-1 and J usage is TRBJ1-1; no reliable D call. The CDR3 totals 14 residues. Trimming removed 7 bases at V and 11 bases at J, with 26 bases between. CDR1 SQVTM and CDR2 ANQGSEA come from the germline V gene. CDR3 nucleotide sequence: TGCAGCGCCCCTCCCCCCACGGGTCACACGGGGGCTTTCTTT. Translating it yields CSAPPPTGHTGAFF.

The V and J genes are TRBV27 and TRBJ1-1; D is perhaps TRBD1 (6 bases). The length of the CDR3 is 13 residues. V was shortened by 5 bases and J by 8 bases, with 15 bases between the two germline ends. Germline CDR1 and CDR2: MNHEY and SMNVEV (reference sequence). The CDR3 sequence is CASSLRLGQEAFF. The CDR3 DNA sequence: TGTGCCAGCAGTCTGAGGTTGGGACAAGAAGCTTTCTTT.

V gene TRBV5-4 combines with J gene TRBJ1-2; 9 positions match TRBD1. Trimming cost V 4 bases and J 5 bases; bases outside gene matches: 6. This CDR3 is 14 amino acids long. Germline CDR1 is SGHNT and CDR2 is YYREEE (reference sequence). The CDR3 DNA reads as TGTGCCAGCAGCCCAGGACAGGGGCTATATGGCTACACCTTC. Protein sequence: CASSPGQGLYGYTF.

The chain uses TRBV25-1 and TRBJ2-5; 9 nucleotides line up with TRBD1. CDR3 length equals 19 residues. Germline V lookup: CDR1 MGHDK, CDR2 SYGVNS. After removal of 6 bases from V and 1 base from J, the junction contained 18 bases not matched to a gene. CDR3 sequence reads: CASRGNYRDRELSQETQYF. Written as DNA, the CDR3 is TGTGCCAGCAGGGGAAACTACCGGGACAGGGAGCTTAGCCAAGAGACCCAGTACTTC.

The V and J genes are TRBV19 and TRBJ1-2; weak D call: TRBD1 (6 bases). V gave up 1 base and J gave up 8 bases, with 17 bases separating them. From germline, CDR1 is LNHDA and CDR2 SQIVND (reference sequence). The CDR3 is 15 residues long. CDR3 protein: CASSIAGAYRPGYTF. In DNA form, the CDR3 reads TGTGCCAGTAGTATAGCGGGGGCTTACAGACCAGGCTACACCTTC.

This chain links TRBV5-1 with TRBJ1-1; D ambiguous. Germline V gene data show CDR1 as SGHRS and CDR2 as YFSETQ. The CDR3 loop spans 13 amino acids. Trimming removed 5 bases from V and 2 bases from J, with 10 bases in between. Here the CDR3 DNA reads TGCGCCAGCAGATACACAGCAAACACTGAAGCTTTCTTT. This codes for CASRYTANTEAFF.

V usage is TRBV6-6 and J usage is TRBJ2-7; a possible D gene is TRBD1 (6 bases). Trimming removed 4 bases from V and 7 bases from J, with 23 bases in between. The germline CDR1 and CDR2 sequences are MNHNY and SVGAGI (reference sequence). CDR3 length equals 16 residues. CDR3 DNA: TGTGCCAGCAGTTCCAGAGTAATACGACAGGCGAAAGAGCAGTACTTC. Translating gives CASSSRVIRQAKEQYF.

The V and J genes are TRBV4-2 and TRBJ2-1; D is possibly TRBD1 (5 bases). With 9 bases removed from V and 4 bases from J, the gap between germline ends came to 28 bases. There are 18 residues in the CDR3. The germline gives CDR1 LGHNA, CDR2 YNFKEQ. The CDR3 region has the DNA TGTGCCAGACTATTAGGCATACGAGCTGGGGCAATATACAATGAGCAGTTCTTC. It translates to CARLLGIRAGAIYNEQFF.

V usage is TRBV27 and J usage is TRBJ2-5; D gene ambiguous. With 0 bases removed from V and 5 bases from J, the gap between germline ends came to 7 bases. The CDR3 is 13 residues long. Germline lookup yields CDR1 MNHEY and CDR2 SMNVEV (reference sequence). In DNA, the CDR3 is TGTGCCAGCAGTTTATCTTTCTTGGAGACCCAGTACTTC. Encoded protein: CASSLSFLETQYF.

The CDR3 spells CSATSLAGRLDTQYF. Written as DNA, the CDR3 is TGCAGTGCCACTAGCCTCGCGGGGAGATTAGATACGCAGTATTTT. This sequence joins TRBV20-1 and TRBJ2-3, with D tentatively TRBD2 (6 bases). The CDR3 consists of 15 residues. Per the germline V gene, CDR1 is DFQATT and CDR2 is SNEGSKA (reference sequence). The V end was cut by 6 bases, the J end by 5 bases, with 21 bases between.

The genes are TRBV14 and TRBJ1-2, with 7 bases matching TRBD1. CDR3 size: 14 residues. V shed 0 bases and J 7 bases; nucleotides not matched to a gene: 5. Germline V gene sequence: CDR1 SGHDN, CDR2 FVKESK. The CDR3 loop reads CASSQEVAGGGYTF. DNA for the CDR3: TGTGCCAGCAGCCAAGAAGTGGCAGGGGGTGGCTACACCTTC. The entire variable domain, with the rest obtained from reference TRBV14 and TRBJ1-2, is as follows: EAGVTQFPSHSVIEKGQTVTLRCDPISGHDNLYWYRRVMGKEIKFLLHFVKESKQDESGMPNNRFLAERTGGTYSTLKVQPAELEDSGVYFCASSQEVAGGGYTFGSGTRLTVV.

This clonotype came up once. The V gene is TRBV4-1, the J gene TRBJ2-5, with TRBD2 matching over 13 bases. CDR3 length: 16 residues. V gave up 4 bases and J gave up 4 bases; unmatched junction bases: 6. Per the germline V gene, CDR1 is MGHRA and CDR2 is YSYEKL. CDR3 in amino acids: CASSPLGLAGVETQYF. DNA of the CDR3: TGCGCCAGCAGCCCACTAGGACTAGCGGGAGTAGAGACCCAGTACTTC.

This clonotype was seen only once. This sequence joins TRBV5-1 and TRBJ2-5; D remains ambiguous. Trimming stripped 4 bases from V and 5 bases from J, with 12 bases between. The CDR3 covers 13 residues. Per the germline V gene, CDR1 is SGHRS and CDR2 is YFSETQ. CDR3 sequence (DNA): TGCGCCAGCAGCCCGTTGGTCGGGGAGACCCAGTACTTC. This encodes CASSPLVGETQYF.

The chain is built from TRBV5-6 and TRBJ1-2; a possible D gene is TRBD1 (5 bases). From germline, CDR1 is SGHDT and CDR2 YYEEEE. CDR3 size: 15 residues. V lost 4 bases and J lost 8, with 21 bases in between. The CDR3 loop is CASSPQMDTPWGYTF. CDR3 DNA sequence: TGTGCCAGCAGCCCGCAGATGGACACCCCATGGGGCTACACCTTC.

The J gene is TRBJ1-5, the V gene TRBV18; 7 nucleotides agree with TRBD1. The V and J ends lost 2 bases and 3 bases, in that order; junction bases with no gene match: 10. The CDR3 has 17 residues. The germline V gene has CDR1 KGHSH and CDR2 LQKENI. For the CDR3, the DNA is TGTGCCAGCTCACCAGGGGGAACAGGGGCTTCCAATCAGCCCCAGCATTTT. Its protein product is CASSPGGTGASNQPQHF.

The chain uses TRBV30 and TRBJ2-5; 12 nucleotides line up with TRBD2. Germline CDR1 is GTSNPN and CDR2 is SVGIG (reference sequence). The CDR3 has 17 residues. The V gene end was trimmed by 1 base and the J gene end by 5 bases; junction bases not matched to a gene: 11. The CDR3 spells CAWSAPSSGRARETQYF. The CDR3 coding sequence is TGTGCCTGGAGTGCCCCTTCTAGCGGGAGGGCCAGGGAGACCCAGTACTTC. The complete variable domain, with remaining parts taken from reference TRBV30 and TRBJ2-5, reads SQTIHQWPATLVQPVGSPLSLECTVEGTSNPNLYWYRQAAGRGLQLLFYSVGIGQISSEVPQNLSASRPQDRQFILSSKKLLLSDSGFYLCAWSAPSSGRARETQYFGPGTRLLVL.